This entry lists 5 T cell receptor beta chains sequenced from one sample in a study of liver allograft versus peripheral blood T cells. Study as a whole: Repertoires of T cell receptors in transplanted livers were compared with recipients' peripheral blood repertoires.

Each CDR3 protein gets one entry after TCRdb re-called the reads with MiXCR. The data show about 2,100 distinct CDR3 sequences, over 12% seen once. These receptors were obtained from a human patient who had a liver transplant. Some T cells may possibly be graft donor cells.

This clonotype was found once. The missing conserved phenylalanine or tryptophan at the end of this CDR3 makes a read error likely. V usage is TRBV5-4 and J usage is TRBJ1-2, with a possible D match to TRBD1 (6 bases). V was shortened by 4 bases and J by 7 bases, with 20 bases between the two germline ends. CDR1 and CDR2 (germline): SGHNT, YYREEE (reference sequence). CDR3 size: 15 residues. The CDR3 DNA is TGTGCCAGCAGCCTGGTGGGGGCACAAGGTTCTGGCTACACCTCC. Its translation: CASSLVGAQGSGYTS.

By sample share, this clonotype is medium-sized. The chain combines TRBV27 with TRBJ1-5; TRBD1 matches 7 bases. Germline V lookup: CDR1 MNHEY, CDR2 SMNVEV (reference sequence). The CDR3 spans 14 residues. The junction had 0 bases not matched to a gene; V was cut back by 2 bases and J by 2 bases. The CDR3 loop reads CASSLTGGNQPQHF. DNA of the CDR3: TGTGCCAGCAGTTTAACAGGGGGCAATCAGCCCCAGCATTTT.

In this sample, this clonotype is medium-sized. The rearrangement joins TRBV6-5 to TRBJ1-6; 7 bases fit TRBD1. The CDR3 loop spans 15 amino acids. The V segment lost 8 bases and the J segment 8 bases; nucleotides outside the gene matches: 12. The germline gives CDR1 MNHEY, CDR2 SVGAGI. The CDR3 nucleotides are TGTGCCAGCGGGGGGGTAGGGGGCTGGGATTCACCCCTCCACTTT. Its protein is CASGGVGGWDSPLHF.

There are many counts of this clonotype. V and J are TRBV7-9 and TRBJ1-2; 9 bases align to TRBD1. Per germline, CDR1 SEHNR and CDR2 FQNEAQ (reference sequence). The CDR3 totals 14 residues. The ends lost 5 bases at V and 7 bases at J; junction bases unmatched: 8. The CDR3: CASSRTGAESGYTF. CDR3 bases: TGTGCCAGCAGCCGGACAGGGGCGGAGAGTGGCTACACCTTC. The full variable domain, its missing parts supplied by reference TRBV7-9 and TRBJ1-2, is DTGVSQNPRHKITKRGQNVTFRCDPISEHNRLYWYRQTLGQGPEFLTYFQNEAQLEKSRLLSDRFSAERPKGSFSTLEIQRTEQGDSAMYLCASSRTGAESGYTFGSGTRLTVV.

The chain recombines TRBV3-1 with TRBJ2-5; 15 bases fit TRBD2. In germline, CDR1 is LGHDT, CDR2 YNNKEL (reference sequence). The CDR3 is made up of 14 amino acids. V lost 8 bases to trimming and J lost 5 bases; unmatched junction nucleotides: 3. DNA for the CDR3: TGTGCCAGCGGACTAGCGGGGGGGCTGGAGACCCAGTACTTC. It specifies CASGLAGGLETQYF.